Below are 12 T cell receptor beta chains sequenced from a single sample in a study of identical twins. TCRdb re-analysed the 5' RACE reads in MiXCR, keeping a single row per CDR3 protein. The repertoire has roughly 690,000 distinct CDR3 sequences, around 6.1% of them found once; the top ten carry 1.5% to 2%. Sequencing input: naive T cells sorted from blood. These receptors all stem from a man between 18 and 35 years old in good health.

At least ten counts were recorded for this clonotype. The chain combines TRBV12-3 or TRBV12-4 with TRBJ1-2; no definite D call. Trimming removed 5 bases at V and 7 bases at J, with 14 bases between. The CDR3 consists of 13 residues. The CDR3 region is CASSPTRVFGYTF. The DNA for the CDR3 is TGTGCCAGCAGTCCTACGAGGGTTTTTGGCTACACCTTC.

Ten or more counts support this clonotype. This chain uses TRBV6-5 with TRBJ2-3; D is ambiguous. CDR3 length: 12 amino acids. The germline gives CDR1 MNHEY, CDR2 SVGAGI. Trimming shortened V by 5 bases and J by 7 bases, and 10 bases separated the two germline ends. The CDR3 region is CASSPRLNTQYF. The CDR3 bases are TGTGCCAGCAGTCCCCGGCTGAATACGCAGTATTTT.

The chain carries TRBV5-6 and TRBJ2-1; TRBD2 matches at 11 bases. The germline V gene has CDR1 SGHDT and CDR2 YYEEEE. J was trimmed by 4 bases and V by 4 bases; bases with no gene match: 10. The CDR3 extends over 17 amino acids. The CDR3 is CASSQWTSGLSYNEQFF. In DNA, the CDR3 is TGTGCCAGCAGCCAATGGACTAGCGGGTTATCTTACAATGAGCAGTTCTTC.

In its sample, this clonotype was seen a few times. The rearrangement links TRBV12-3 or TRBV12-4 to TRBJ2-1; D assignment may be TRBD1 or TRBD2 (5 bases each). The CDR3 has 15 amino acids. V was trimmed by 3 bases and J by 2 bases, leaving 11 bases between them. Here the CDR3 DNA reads TGTGCCAGCAGTTTGGGGGACCTGACCTACAATGAGCAGTTCTTC. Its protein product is CASSLGDLTYNEQFF.

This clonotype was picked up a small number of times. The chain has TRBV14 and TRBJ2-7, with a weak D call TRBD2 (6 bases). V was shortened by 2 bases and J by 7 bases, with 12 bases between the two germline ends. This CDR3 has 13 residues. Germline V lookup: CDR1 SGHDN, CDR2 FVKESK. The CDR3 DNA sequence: TGTGCCAGCAGCCAATTCGGGACTCGGGAGCAGTACGTC. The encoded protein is CASSQFGTREQYV.

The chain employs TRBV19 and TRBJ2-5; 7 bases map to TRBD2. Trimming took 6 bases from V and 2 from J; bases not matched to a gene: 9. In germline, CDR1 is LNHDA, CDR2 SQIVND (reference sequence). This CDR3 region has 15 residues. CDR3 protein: CASSRTRVDQETQYF. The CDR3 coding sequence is TGTGCCAGTAGCCGGACTAGAGTTGATCAAGAGACCCAGTACTTC.

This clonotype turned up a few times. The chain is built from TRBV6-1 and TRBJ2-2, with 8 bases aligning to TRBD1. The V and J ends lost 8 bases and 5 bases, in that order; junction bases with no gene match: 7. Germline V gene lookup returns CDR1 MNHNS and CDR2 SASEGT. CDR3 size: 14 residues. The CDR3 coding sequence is TGTGCCAGCGGGGGCAGGGGGCCTACCGGGGAGCTGTTTTTT. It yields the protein CASGGRGPTGELFF.

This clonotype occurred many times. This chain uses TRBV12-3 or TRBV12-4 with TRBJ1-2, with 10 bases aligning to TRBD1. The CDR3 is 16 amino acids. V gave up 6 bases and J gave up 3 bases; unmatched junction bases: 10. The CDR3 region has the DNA TGTGCCAGCAGCACCCGCCGGACAGGGGGGGACTATGGCTACACCTTC. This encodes CASSTRRTGGDYGYTF.

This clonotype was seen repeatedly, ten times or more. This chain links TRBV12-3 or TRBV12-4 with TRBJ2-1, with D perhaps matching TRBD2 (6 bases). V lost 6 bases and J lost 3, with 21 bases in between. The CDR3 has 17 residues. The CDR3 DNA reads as TGTGCCAGCAGGGGGACGTTTGCGGGAATGGACTACAATGAGCAGTTCTTC. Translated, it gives CASRGTFAGMDYNEQFF.

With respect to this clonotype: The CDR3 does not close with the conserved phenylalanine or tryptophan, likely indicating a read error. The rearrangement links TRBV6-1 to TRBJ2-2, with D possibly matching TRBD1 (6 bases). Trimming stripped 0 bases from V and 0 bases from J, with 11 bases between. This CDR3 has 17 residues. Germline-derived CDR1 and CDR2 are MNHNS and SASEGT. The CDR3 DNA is TGTGCCAGCAGTGAAGCCTTGGGGGCGTCGAACACCGGGGAGCTGTTTTAT. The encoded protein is CASSEALGASNTGELFY.

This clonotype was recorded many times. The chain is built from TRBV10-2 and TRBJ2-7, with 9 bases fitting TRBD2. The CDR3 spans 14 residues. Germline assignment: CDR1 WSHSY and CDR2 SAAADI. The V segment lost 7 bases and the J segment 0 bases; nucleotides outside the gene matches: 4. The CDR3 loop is CASNGGRGSYEQYV. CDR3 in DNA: TGCGCCAGCAATGGCGGGAGGGGCTCCTACGAGCAGTACGTC.

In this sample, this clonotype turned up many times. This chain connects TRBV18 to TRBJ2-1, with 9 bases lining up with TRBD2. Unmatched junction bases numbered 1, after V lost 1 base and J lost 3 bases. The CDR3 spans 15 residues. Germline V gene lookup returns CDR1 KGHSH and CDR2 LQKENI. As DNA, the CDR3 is TGTGCCAGCTCACCACTAGCGGGAGACTACAATGAGCAGTTCTTC. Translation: CASSPLAGDYNEQFF.